This TCR beta chain was recorded in a study of radiotherapy plus CTLA-4 blockade in lung cancer. Participants had chemo-refractory metastatic non-small-cell lung cancer and were treated with focal radiation plus ipilimumab CTLA-4 blockade. This clone showed up just once. The antigen is not known. Mismatch with germline at one junction end may stem from a read error. Study-wide results and caveats: Blood saw expansion of tumor-derived TCR clones after radiotherapy plus ipilimumab. Dynamics of early blood T cell clones, together with interferon-beta, were reportedly the best predictors of response.

Sequenced by immunoSEQ multiplex PCR; TCRdb stores in-frame clones only, minus some. Of tens of thousands of clones listed, 72% are singletons. The clonotype comes from a human donor with non-small cell lung cancer that progressed on radiotherapy plus ipilimumab. The source was peripheral blood, collected from a patient treated with radiotherapy plus ipilimumab.

CDR3 nucleotides: TGCGCCAGCAGGAATGGGGGAGTCGGAGACACCGTATATTTT. Residues: CASRNGGVGDTVYF. The gene calls are TRBV5-1 and TRBJ1-3; TRBD1 might be the D (5 bases). Germline-derived CDR1 and CDR2 are SGHRS and YFSETQ. This CDR3 contains 14 residues.